The 29 T cell receptor beta chains below all came from one sample that was sequenced in a study of cytomegalovirus exposure and HLA in healthy donors. The study ran its PCR with 60 Vbeta and 13 Jbeta primers. Only in-frame clones appear in the TCRdb table, and some are missing; sequencing was by immunoSEQ multiplex PCR. The top ten hold about 5.4% of the sample, which has some 160,000 clones, approximately 71% seen once. Sequenced: PBMCs. These receptors all come from a woman aged 18-29 years in good health and CMV-seropositive.

The rearrangement links TRBV4-2 to TRBJ1-1; 7 nucleotides line up with TRBD1. Losses at the gene ends were 1 base for V and 7 bases for J; bases not matched to a gene: 9. The germline V gene has CDR1 LGHNA and CDR2 YNFKEQ. The CDR3 covers 15 residues. Written as DNA, the CDR3 is TGTGCCAGCAGCCAAGTATTAGGGGGCCGAAATGAAGCTTTCTTT. Translating gives CASSQVLGGRNEAFF.

The V and J genes are TRBV28 and TRBJ1-1; perhaps TRBD1 as D (6 bases). The germline V gene encodes CDR1 MDHEN and CDR2 SYDVKM. The CDR3 spans 14 residues. With 1 base removed from V and 6 bases from J, the gap between germline ends came to 12 bases. The CDR3 loop is CASSLFTGIPEAFF. The CDR3 region has the DNA TGTGCCAGCAGTTTATTTACAGGGATTCCTGAAGCTTTCTTT.

This chain's CDR3 is CASSLNPGASIQYF. The CDR3 DNA follows: TGTGCCAGCAGCTTAAACCCAGGGGCGAGCATTCAGTACTTC. The V gene is TRBV7-3, the J gene TRBJ2-4, with D possibly TRBD1 on 6 matching bases. Trimming removed 1 base from V and 9 bases from J, with 13 bases in between. The CDR3 runs to 14 residues. CDR1 and CDR2 from the germline V gene are SGHTA and FQGTGA.

The table lists this clone with a count of one. The V call is TRBV6-5, the J call TRBJ1-1; TRBD1 might be the D (5 bases). Germline V gene data show CDR1 as MNHEY and CDR2 as SVGAGI. Trimming took off 5 bases at V and 3 bases at J, with 13 bases between the two ends. CDR3 length equals 14 residues. The CDR3 loop is CASSADGGDTEAFF. In DNA, the CDR3 is TGTGCCAGCAGTGCGGACGGGGGAGACACTGAAGCTTTCTTT.

The chain combines TRBV18 with TRBJ1-1, with D maybe TRBD1 (6 bases). The CDR3 spans 15 residues. The V end was cut by 6 bases, the J end by 5 bases, with 19 bases between. Germline V gene lookup returns CDR1 KGHSH and CDR2 LQKENI. The CDR3, as DNA: TGTGCCAGCTCTGCCCGGGGGCGGGGGGAAACTGAAGCTTTCTTT. Translated: CASSARGRGETEAFF.

V is TRBV12-5 and J is TRBJ1-5, with 9 bases identical to TRBD1. The ends lost 8 bases at V and 2 bases at J; junction bases unmatched: 7. The V gene's germline CDR1 is LGHNT and CDR2 FRNRAP. The CDR3 consists of 15 residues. The CDR3 is CASSPGQGGNQPQHF. The CDR3 bases are TGTGCTAGTTCCCCGGGACAGGGAGGCAATCAGCCCCAGCATTTT. The full variable domain, completed using reference TRBV12-5 and TRBJ1-5, is DARVTQTPRHKVTEMGQEVTMRCQPILGHNTVFWYRQTMMQGLELLAYFRNRAPLDDSGMPKDRFSAEMPDATLATLKIQPSEPRDSAVYFCASSPGQGGNQPQHFGDGTRLSIL.

This clone has more than one count but fewer than ten. This chain links TRBV5-4 with TRBJ2-1, with D possibly being TRBD1 (6 bases). V lost 0 bases to trimming and J lost 8 bases, with 12 bases between them. Germline V CDR1 and CDR2: SGHNT, YYREEE (reference sequence). This CDR3 spans 14 amino acids. In nucleotides, the CDR3 is TGTGCCAGCAGCTTGGGCAGGGGAATAGATGAGCAGTTCTTC. Protein product: CASSLGRGIDEQFF.

The chain is built from TRBV10-3 and TRBJ2-7; 8 positions agree with TRBD1. The germline V gene encodes CDR1 ENHRY and CDR2 SYGVKD. The CDR3 is made up of 12 amino acids. J lost 7 bases, V lost 2 bases, and 1 base had no gene match. The CDR3 DNA reads TGTGCCATCAGTGAGACAGGGGGGGAGCAGTACTTC. Protein product: CAISETGGEQYF.

This clone was seen a few times. The chain carries TRBV6-5 and TRBJ2-7, with D tentatively TRBD1 (6 bases). The V gene lost 4 bases and the J gene lost 0 bases, with 16 bases spanning the gap. Germline assignment: CDR1 MNHEY and CDR2 SVGAGI. This CDR3 is 16 amino acids long. The CDR3: CASSSPDRLNSYEQYF. The CDR3 DNA reads TGTGCCAGCAGTTCACCGGACAGACTTAACTCCTACGAGCAGTACTTC.

This chain joins TRBV20-1 and TRBJ1-1; D unresolved. Germline V gene data show CDR1 as DFQATT and CDR2 as SNEGSKA (reference sequence). The CDR3 is made up of 10 amino acids. V was trimmed by 3 bases and J by 5 bases, leaving 4 bases between them. The DNA for the CDR3 is TGCAGTGCTAGGCGGACTGAAGCTTTCTTT. This gives the protein CSARRTEAFF.

This rearrangement joins TRBV9 to TRBJ1-1; 8 nucleotides match TRBD1. V shed 6 bases, J shed 2 bases, and the junction held 18 bases outside the gene matches. CDR3 length: 18 residues. Germline V gene sequence: CDR1 SGDLS, CDR2 YYNGEE. The CDR3 reads CASTLQGAQGRGNTEAFF. The DNA of the CDR3 is TGTGCCAGCACCCTGCAGGGGGCGCAGGGAAGGGGAAACACTGAAGCTTTCTTT.

This rearrangement joins TRBV6-1 to TRBJ1-1; 8 bases align to TRBD1. CDR1 is MNHNS, CDR2 SASEGT, per germline. The CDR3 sequence is 17 residues long. The V segment lost 3 bases and the J segment 1 base; nucleotides outside the gene matches: 10. This chain's CDR3 is CASSDGNRGYPNTEAFF. Written as DNA, the CDR3 is TGTGCCAGCAGTGATGGTAACAGGGGGTATCCGAACACTGAAGCTTTCTTT.

As for this clone: One end of the junction does not line up with germline, which may come from a read error. The V gene is TRBV7-9, the J gene TRBJ1-1, with 10 positions matching TRBD1. Germline loops: CDR1 SEHNR, CDR2 FQNEAQ (reference sequence). The CDR3 covers 13 residues. CDR3 bases: TGTTCCAGCAGTCGACAGGGGGCCTTCCGAGCTTTCTTT. This sequence encodes CSSSRQGAFRAFF.

This clone was recorded a few times. The chain carries TRBV19 and TRBJ1-5; the match to TRBD1 covers 9 bases. After removal of 5 bases from V and 4 bases from J, the junction contained 6 bases not matched to a gene. Germline V gives CDR1 LNHDA, CDR2 SQIVND (reference sequence). This CDR3 is built from 15 residues. The CDR3 DNA follows: TGTGCCAGTAGTGAAGGGACAGGGATAAATCAGCCCCAGCATTTT. It is translated as CASSEGTGINQPQHF.

The V call is TRBV7-2, the J call TRBJ1-2; 9 bases match TRBD1. V trimming: 5 bases; J trimming: 7 bases; junction bases outside the gene matches: 5. The germline CDR1 and CDR2 sequences are SGHTA and FQGNSA. The CDR3 is 13 residues long. CDR3 nucleotide sequence: TGTGCCAGCAGCATAACAGGGGGCGGTGGCTACACCTTC. It specifies CASSITGGGGYTF. Looking up the rest from reference TRBV7-2 and TRBJ1-2 gives the full variable domain: GAGVSQSPSNKVTEKGKDVELRCDPISGHTALYWYRQSLGQGLEFLIYFQGNSAPDKSGLPSDRFSAERTGGSVSTLTIQRTQQEDSAVYLCASSITGGGGYTFGSGTRLTVV.

CDR3 sequence: CASSQTGFYEQYF. The CDR3 DNA reads as TGCGCCAGCAGCCAGACAGGGTTCTACGAGCAGTACTTC. V usage is TRBV5-1 and J usage is TRBJ2-7, with 7 positions matching TRBD1. Looked up from germline, CDR1 is SGHRS and CDR2 is YFSETQ. This CDR3 has 13 residues. J was trimmed by 3 bases and V by 4 bases; bases with no gene match: 4.

The rearrangement links TRBV5-4 to TRBJ1-2; 10 bases align to TRBD1. Germline CDR1 is SGHNT and CDR2 is YYREEE (reference sequence). Trimming at V came to 4 bases and at J to 1 base, leaving 10 bases not matched to a gene. The CDR3 runs 17 residues. The CDR3 sequence is CASSGDRGLDFNYGYTF. Here the CDR3 DNA reads TGTGCCAGCAGCGGGGACAGGGGCCTCGACTTTAACTATGGCTACACCTTC.

This chain uses TRBV5-1 with TRBJ2-5; TRBD2 might be the D (6 bases). Deletions cut 2 bases from V and 5 bases from J, with 13 bases between. CDR3 size: 14 residues. Germline assignment: CDR1 SGHRS and CDR2 YFSETQ. CDR3 sequence (DNA): TGCGCCAGCAGCTTAGGAGGGGTGGTGGAGACCCAGTACTTC. Its protein product is CASSLGGVVETQYF.

The chain recombines TRBV5-6 with TRBJ2-1, with TRBD2 matching 16 bases. CDR1 is SGHDT and CDR2 is YYEEEE in the germline V gene. Trimming removed 4 bases from V and 5 bases from J; junction bases left unmatched: 3. This CDR3 spans 16 amino acids. CDR3 in DNA: TGTGCCAGCAGCGACGGGACTAGCGGGGGGGACAATGAGCAGTTCTTC. The encoded protein is CASSDGTSGGDNEQFF.

The rearrangement links TRBV11-2 to TRBJ1-6; D perhaps matches TRBD1 (5 bases). Deletions cut 1 base from V and 7 bases from J, with 11 bases between. The V gene's germline CDR1 is SGHAT and CDR2 FQNNGV. The CDR3 length is 15 residues. The CDR3 is CASSLGRVSNSPLHF. The CDR3 coding sequence is TGTGCCAGCAGCTTAGGCAGGGTCTCAAATTCACCCCTCCACTTT.

The V call is TRBV12-5, the J call TRBJ2-5; perhaps TRBD2 as D (6 bases). The tail of the sequence fits TRBJ2-7 better, so the J call may be wrong. The germline V gene encodes CDR1 LGHNT and CDR2 FRNRAP. The CDR3 totals 16 residues. Here the CDR3 reads CASGLLGGKGSAEQYF. Here the CDR3 DNA reads TGTGCTAGTGGTTTGCTGGGGGGTAAGGGATCAGCCGAGCAGTACTTC.

The chain employs TRBV5-4 and TRBJ1-2, with TRBD1 as a possible D gene (6 bases). Germline lookup yields CDR1 SGHNT and CDR2 YYREEE (reference sequence). V lost 0 bases and J lost 6, with 21 bases in between. This CDR3 is built from 17 residues. CDR3 loop: CASSLGNTGGGNNGYTF. The CDR3 DNA sequence: TGTGCCAGCAGCTTGGGCAACACTGGGGGGGGCAACAATGGCTACACCTTC.

This clone was counted once. J is TRBJ2-1 and V is TRBV19; no clear D. Trimming removed 3 bases at V and 5 bases at J, with 8 bases between. Germline V gene lookup returns CDR1 LNHDA and CDR2 SQIVND (reference sequence). This CDR3 has 13 residues. CDR3 amino acids: CASSIQANNEQFF. The CDR3 nucleotides read TGTGCCAGTAGTATCCAGGCAAACAATGAGCAGTTCTTC.

J is TRBJ1-1 and V is TRBV28; unclear D gene. Per the germline V gene, CDR1 is MDHEN and CDR2 is SYDVKM. Trimming stripped 5 bases from V and 4 bases from J, with 8 bases between. The CDR3 extends over 12 amino acids. The CDR3 protein is CASSLQATEAFF. CDR3 nucleotide sequence: TGTGCCAGCAGTCTTCAGGCCACTGAAGCTTTCTTT.

This clone was recorded a few times. The chain has TRBV15 and TRBJ1-3; D gene unclear. V was clipped by 1 base and J by 11 bases, with 21 bases between them. CDR3 length: 16 amino acids. Germline V gene data show CDR1 as LNHNV and CDR2 as YYDKDF (reference sequence). The CDR3, as DNA: TGTGCCACCAGCAGAGTGAAAGTGGACGGGAGCGGGTCCATATATTTT. It specifies CATSRVKVDGSGSIYF.

J is TRBJ2-1 and V is TRBV7-9; tentatively, D is TRBD1 (5 bases). The V end was cut by 1 base, the J end by 4 bases, with 14 bases between. The CDR3 has 16 amino acids. Germline V gene lookup returns CDR1 SEHNR and CDR2 FQNEAQ (reference sequence). This CDR3 reads CASSLDGRAAYNEQFF. CDR3 DNA: TGTGCCAGCAGCTTAGATGGCAGGGCTGCTTACAATGAGCAGTTCTTC.

The gene calls are TRBV2 and TRBJ1-2; D unresolved. V was trimmed by 5 bases and J by 4 bases, leaving 5 bases between them. Germline loops: CDR1 SNHLY, CDR2 FYNNEI. The CDR3 has 11 amino acids. Here the CDR3 DNA reads TGTGCCAGCAGTCCCTCCTATGGCTACACCTTC. Residues: CASSPSYGYTF. The complete variable domain, with remaining parts taken from reference TRBV2 and TRBJ1-2, reads EPEVTQTPSHQVTQMGQEVILRCVPISNHLYFYWYRQILGQKVEFLVSFYNNEISEKSEIFDDQFSVERPDGSNFTLKIRSTKLEDSAMYFCASSPSYGYTFGSGTRLTVV.

The chain is built from TRBV19 and TRBJ1-2; the match to TRBD1 covers 8 bases. Germline V gene lookup returns CDR1 LNHDA and CDR2 SQIVND (reference sequence). V gave up 8 bases and J gave up 6 bases; unmatched junction bases: 5. The CDR3 covers 12 residues. CDR3 coding DNA: TGTGCCAGTGACAGGGGACGGCATGGCTACACCTTC. Translation gives CASDRGRHGYTF.

The chain couples TRBV19 to TRBJ1-5, with 7 bases matching TRBD1. V lost 6 bases to trimming and J lost 4 bases; unmatched junction nucleotides: 12. Germline CDR1 reads LNHDA; CDR2 reads SQIVND (reference sequence). The CDR3 is 16 amino acids. CDR3 loop: CASSDYRQGGNQPQHF. The CDR3 nucleotides are TGTGCCAGTAGCGACTACAGACAGGGAGGTAATCAGCCCCAGCATTTT.